This paragraph reports one T cell receptor beta chain. The antigen this receptor binds is unknown. Nothing much larger sits one base from this clone, and base qualities are not available. The data derive from a study of blood T cell repertoires in COVID-19 (dated by TCRdb to 2018 to 2020). Describing the broader study: Collaborator samples came from the United States, Italy and Spain and covered acute and convalescent phases of COVID-19. The material from the prospective study consisted of cDNA or gDNA derived from T cells, B-cell-depleted T cells, or PBMCs. Deeply sampled blood TCRbeta repertoires from subjects exposed to, actively infected with, or recovered from COVID-19 were included in the dataset. The repertoires were made available in a free public database intended to serve as a resource for research on the immune response to SARS-CoV-2. Samples were obtained from the ongoing ImmuneRACE study (first 160 participants) and from 950 to 1,500 subjects provided by 6 global collaborators. The sample metadata nearly always contained a de-identified subject ID, COVID-19 status, age in years and sex. HLA class I and class II types, where available, came from metadata supplied by the sample provider rather than from assay-based typing.

In the germline V gene, CDR1 corresponds to MDHEN and CDR2 to SYDVKM. Taken from cysteine to phenylalanine, the CDR3 has 14 residues. Only CDR3 DNA is held: 42 bases, read in frame from base 1. From V the trimming removes 6 bases and from J it removes 7 bases, while the gene matches leave 9 bases of the junction unaccounted for. What the authors observed across the whole study: The quantity of clinical and demographic metadata differed by source and by participant and was supplied without curation.

TCRbeta CDR3 regions were amplified from genomic DNA using the immunoSEQ Assay, a bias-controlled multiplex PCR. Per the source publication's procedure: Nucleated cell counts per sample were estimated from amplification of reference gene primers within the assay. Sequence reads were collapsed and filtered to measure the absolute abundance of every unique TCRbeta CDR3 rearrangement. For each sample, productive Simpson clonality was calculated as the square root of Simpson's diversity index across productive rearrangements. TCRdb stores this immuneACCESS table with in-frame sequences only. Part of the clones is absent; in the studies checked, under half of the shortfall reflects unresolved V genes, and no reason is known for the rest. From that table come the V and J calls and clone size; the DNA was used to work out D and trimming. For this sample there are 40,000 to 60,000 clones; 65% to 90% appear just once. Jointly, the top ten make up approximately 7.7% of the sample.

Collaborating institutions collected whole blood in K2EDTA tubes following their own protocols. For TCRbeta analysis, collaborators shipped samples in one of three forms: frozen whole blood, isolated PBMCs, or DNA extracted from either of those sample types. Sequenced: peripheral blood. The receptor chain draws on TRBV28 and TRBJ1-5, and 7 bases in between align with TRBD1. This TCR was sampled from a human donor in a cohort sampled during active COVID-19. The DNA sequence is given as TGTGCCAGCAGCGAACGACAGGGCGACCAGCCCCAGCATTTT. Its amino acids are CASSERQGDQPQHF. The full variable domain, completed from the reference TRBV28 and TRBJ1-5 proteins outside the CDR3, reads DVKVTQSSRYLVKRTGEKVFLECVQDMDHENMFWYRQDPGLGLRLIYFSYDVKMKEKGDIPEGYSVSREKKERFSLILESASTNQTSMYLCASSERQGDQPQHFGDGTRLSIL.